This TCR beta chain originates from a study of blood T cell repertoires in COVID-19. Background on the study: Material from acute and convalescent COVID-19 was sourced from the United States, Italy and Spain.

In the authors' methods: For nucleated cells, counts were estimated from reference gene primer amplification. Produced via immunoSEQ multiplex PCR; TCRdb's table is partial and in-frame only. The V and J calls and clone size come from that table; D and trimming were worked out from the DNA. This sample has 210,000 or so clones, with around 80% found just once. Germline V CDR1 and CDR2: SGHTA, FQGNSA. V was pared by 5 bases and J by 5 bases, with 10 bases of the junction left unmatched. The CDR3 totals 16 residues. The V gene is TRBV7-2, the J gene TRBJ2-5; TRBD1 matches at 11 bases. The source is a woman in her forties with acute or convalescent COVID-19. Sequencing was performed on peripheral blood. CDR3 protein: CASSAEDRGRWETQYF. DNA for the CDR3: TGTGCCAGCAGCGCCGAGGACAGGGGGCGCTGGGAGACCCAGTACTTC.